This TCR beta chain stems from a study of T cell repertoires in cytomegalovirus infection. Whole-study context: Selection of CMV epitopes for the study included recently identified HLA-C-restricted and well-studied HLA-B-restricted ones. Public signatures in TCR beta pointed to CMV infection and matching HLA type.

About this clonotype itself: No antigen is known for it.

Using its own MiXCR run on the reads, TCRdb lists one record per CDR3 protein. The sample shows around 900,000 distinct CDR3 sequences, less than 40% of them seen only once. The source of this sequence is a human donor in good health (CMV status not recorded). Some clones in this sample may be carry-over from other donors' samples. Sequences were derived from cultured CD8+ T cells from PBMCs, sampled from culture after CMV antigen stimulation.

The CDR3: CASGVTSGGNTDTQYF. The DNA of the CDR3 is TGTGCCAGCGGAGTAACTAGCGGGGGAAACACAGATACGCAGTATTTT. The gene calls are TRBV7-9 and TRBJ2-3; 11 nucleotides agree with TRBD2. V trimming: 8 bases; J trimming: 2 bases; junction bases outside the gene matches: 9. The V gene's germline CDR1 is SEHNR and CDR2 FQNEAQ (reference sequence). The CDR3 is 16 residues long.